A selection of T cell receptor beta chains follows, all from one sample in a study of shared clonotypes between healthy human individuals. TCRdb keeps only in-frame clones here, not all; method: immunoSEQ multiplex PCR. Of about 2.4 million clones listed, 93% are singletons. Sequenced: naive CD4+ T cells from PBMCs. The source of these receptors is a man aged 18 to 29 in good health. Some clones in this sample may be carry-over from other donors' samples. CDR3s include the opening cysteine and the closing phenylalanine or tryptophan. The D gene is left open where the match is weak. Not all rows give a size; the values are once, few, many and, for expanded clones, a class.

clone_size d_call cdr3_length j_call v_call cdr3_nt cdr3_aa
- - 16 TRBJ1-2 TRBV28 TGTGCCAGCAGTTTGGGTAACAGCGGGACTTGGTATGGCTACACCTTC CASSLGNSGTWYGYTF
- - 14 TRBJ2-5 TRBV10-1 TGCGCCAGCAGTGAGAGGCGGGACCACGAGACCCAGTACTTC CASSERRDHETQYF
- - 16 TRBJ1-1 TRBV6-1 TGTGCCAGCAGTGAATTCGGTGGAAGGGCCAACACTGAAGCTTTCTTT CASSEFGGRANTEAFF
- TRBD2 15 TRBJ2-7 TRBV5-1 TGCGCCAGCAGCCTGGGACTAGCGGGAATCTACGAGCAGTACTTC CASSLGLAGIYEQYF
- - 16 TRBJ2-1 TRBV25-1 TGTGCCAGCAGTGTTCGACTAGTGTTCTCCTACAATGAGCAGTTCTTC CASSVRLVFSYNEQFF
- - 14 TRBJ1-1 TRBV7-9 TGTGCCAGCAGCGAGGGCAGGAGGGACACTGAAGCTTTCTTT CASSEGRRDTEAFF
- - 14 TRBJ1-4 TRBV9 TGTGCCAGCAGCGAGCGGGCCACAAATGAAAAACTGTTTTTT CASSERATNEKLFF
- TRBD1 17 TRBJ2-2 TRBV5-4 TGTGCCAGCAGCCCTCAACAGGGGGCGGGTCACACCGGGGAGCTGTTTTTT CASSPQQGAGHTGELFF
- - 12 TRBJ2-3 TRBV28 TGTGCCAGCAATCGGATCACAGATACGCAGTATTTT CASNRITDTQYF
- - 13 TRBJ2-7 TRBV6-5 TGTGCCAGCAGTTACACCACGGGCTACGAGCAGTACTTC CASSYTTGYEQYF
- - 16 TRBJ2-1 TRBV4-1 TGCGCCAGCAGCCAAGATTTGGGGGAGGTCAGGAATGAGCAGTTCTTC CASSQDLGEVRNEQFF
- - 14 TRBJ1-1 TRBV15 TGTGCCACCAGCAGAGATAGGCAAAACACTGAAGCTTTCTTT CATSRDRQNTEAFF
- TRBD2 15 TRBJ2-1 TRBV2 TGTGCCAGCAGTGCTAGCGGGAGTATCTACAATGAGCAGTTCTTC CASSASGSIYNEQFF
- - 14 TRBJ1-2 TRBV6-1 TGTGCCAGCAGTGAACCGTCGGACCGGACTTCTTACACCTTC CASSEPSDRTSYTF
- TRBD1 13 TRBJ1-1 TRBV28 TGTGCCAGCTCGGGACAGGGGGCGGGAACGGCTTTCTTT CASSGQGAGTAFF
- - 14 TRBJ1-5 TRBV27 TGTGCCAGCAGTTTACAGCGGAGGAATCAGCCCCAGCATTTT CASSLQRRNQPQHF
- - 15 TRBJ2-7 TRBV9 TGTGCCAGCAGCGTAGATCGGCAGGGGTTCAACGAGCAGTACTTC CASSVDRQGFNEQYF
- TRBD1 13 TRBJ1-2 TRBV29-1 TGCAGCGTTGAGGACTGGACAGGGTATGGCTACACCTTC CSVEDWTGYGYTF
- TRBD1 15 TRBJ2-5 TRBV5-1 TGCGCCAGCAGACGCGGGACAGGGGTCGGGGAGACCCAGTACTTC CASRRGTGVGETQYF
- - 15 TRBJ1-1 TRBV5-4 TGTGCCAGCAGCTTGGGGGCCCAGGGTGACACTGAAGCTTTCTTT CASSLGAQGDTEAFF
- - 12 TRBJ2-7 TRBV29-1 TGCAGCGCCGTCTATGGTCCCTACGAGCAGTACTTC CSAVYGPYEQYF
- - 14 TRBJ2-5 TRBV5-1 TGCGCCAGCACCGACGAAGGTGGGAGCGAGACCCAGTACTTC CASTDEGGSETQYF
- TRBD2 14 TRBJ2-1 TRBV7-2 TGTGCCAGCAGCTTACAAGCGGGAGGGGATGAGCAGTTCTTC CASSLQAGGDEQFF
once - 16 TRBJ2-5 TRBV5-1 TGCGCCAGCAGCCCCAGGATCGTCAGAAATCAAGAGACCCAGTACTTC CASSPRIVRNQETQYF
- - 13 TRBJ2-7 TRBV5-1 TGCGCCAGCAGCTCCTTTGGACCACCCGAGCAGTACTTC CASSSFGPPEQYF
once - 14 TRBJ1-3 TRBV5-1 TGCGCCAGCAGCTCAGACACCTCTGGAAACACCATATATTTT CASSSDTSGNTIYF
- TRBD1 14 TRBJ1-2 TRBV2 TGTGCCAGCAGTGAAGAACAGGGGGCCTGGGGCTACACCTTC CASSEEQGAWGYTF
- - 14 TRBJ2-5 TRBV6-5 TGTGCCAGCAGCCCTAGTCGGTACCAAGAGACCCAGTACTTC CASSPSRYQETQYF
once - 14 TRBJ1-1 TRBV7-2 TGTGCCAGCAGCCCTACTGATAAGGGGACTGAAGCTTTCTTT CASSPTDKGTEAFF
- - 15 TRBJ1-4 TRBV7-9 TGTGCCAGCAGCCCGAGGGGGGCGTCTAATGAAAAACTGTTTTTT CASSPRGASNEKLFF
- - 13 TRBJ1-5 TRBV19 TGTGCCAGTAGTATAGCGGTGGGTCAGCCCCAGCATTTT CASSIAVGQPQHF
- - 15 TRBJ2-7 TRBV28 TGTGCCAGCCCCCCTATAGGGAGTGCATCCTACGAGCAGTACTTC CASPPIGSASYEQYF
- - 16 TRBJ1-3 TRBV13 TGTGCCAGCAGCTTAGAAGGTAGCGTCTCTGGAAACACCATATATTTT CASSLEGSVSGNTIYF
once TRBD2 15 TRBJ2-7 TRBV28 TGTGCCAGCAGTGGGGGGGGAATCGACAACCACGAGCAGTACTTC CASSGGGIDNHEQYF
- TRBD1 15 TRBJ2-7 TRBV5-6 TGTGCCAGCAGCCCCCGGTGGGACAGAGCCTACGAGCAGTACTTC CASSPRWDRAYEQYF
- - 17 TRBJ1-4 TRBV2 TGTGCCAGCAGTGTTTCGGACAGTAAGCCAACTAATGAAAAACTGTTTTTT CASSVSDSKPTNEKLFF
- - 16 TRBJ1-5 TRBV15 TGTGCCACCAGCAGGGGGGGCAGGAGCGGCAATCAGCCCCAGCATTTT CATSRGGRSGNQPQHF
- - 15 TRBJ2-7 TRBV7-2 TGTGCCAGCAGAAGAAGCGGCACAGTCTCCTACGAGCAGTACTTC CASRRSGTVSYEQYF
once TRBD1 13 TRBJ2-5 TRBV5-6 TGTGCCAGCAGGGTTACAGGGGGGGAGACCCAGTACTTC CASRVTGGETQYF
once - 15 TRBJ1-2 TRBV27 TGTGCCAGCAGAGGGATAGGGGATGGTAACTATGGCTACACCTTC CASRGIGDGNYGYTF
- - 15 TRBJ1-5 TRBV7-9 TGTGCCAGCAGCTTGACTCGCGGGGGCCTGGAGGCCCAGCATTTT CASSLTRGGLEAQHF
once TRBD1 17 TRBJ2-6 TRBV28 TGTGCCAGCAGCGACCCGGGACAGACCTCTGGGGCCAACGTCCTGACTTTC CASSDPGQTSGANVLTF
- TRBD1 14 TRBJ2-7 TRBV5-1 TGCGCCAGCAGCGCCACCACAGGGGTCAACGAGCAGTACTTC CASSATTGVNEQYF
- - 12 TRBJ1-2 TRBV2 TGTGCCAGCACCGGCACTCGATATGGCTACACCTTC CASTGTRYGYTF